The source of this TCR beta chain is a study of blood T cell repertoires in COVID-19. Study as a whole: Sites in the United States, Italy and Spain provided acute and convalescent COVID-19 samples.

As processed by the authors: The assay estimated nucleated cells by amplifying reference gene primers. Assay: immunoSEQ multiplex PCR; the TCRdb copy retains only in-frame clones and omits some. The V and J calls and clone size were taken over from that table, and D and trimming were inferred from the DNA. The sample consists of approximately 250,000 clones, roughly 88% of them appearing once. CDR1 is LGHDT and CDR2 is YNNKEL in the germline V gene (reference sequence). V gave up 3 bases and J gave up 4 bases; unmatched junction bases: 2. The CDR3 covers 15 residues. Sequencing used peripheral blood. This sequence was found in a man aged 30 to 39 who had recovered from COVID-19. This chain joins TRBV3-1 (or the pseudogene TRBV3-2) and TRBJ2-1; 11 nucleotides match TRBD2. CDR3 region: CASSQIAGGYNEQFF. For the CDR3, the DNA is TGTGCCAGCAGCCAGATAGCGGGGGGGTACAATGAGCAGTTCTTC.